The 8 T cell receptor beta chains listed next were all sequenced from one sample in a study of T-cell memory formation after mild COVID-19. A single record per CDR3 protein comes from TCRdb applying MiXCR to the 5' RACE reads. The data contain 350,000 to 500,000 distinct CDR3 sequences, around 20% of them singletons. Sequenced material: PBMCs or a T cell subset sorted from them (not recorded which). These receptor sequences come from an adult woman who had mild COVID-19 (a few samples of this study predate the infection). Cell type and time point are not known.

This clonotype was found many times. V and J are TRBV5-1 and TRBJ2-5; D is unresolved. Germline CDR1 reads SGHRS; CDR2 reads YFSETQ. Trimming left V 0 bases short and J 2 bases short, with 11 bases between. This CDR3 comprises 15 residues. The CDR3 DNA follows: TGCGCCAGCAGCTTGGCCGGGCAGGCACAAGAGACCCAGTACTTC. As protein: CASSLAGQAQETQYF. Variable domain in full (rest from reference TRBV5-1 and TRBJ2-5): KAGVTQTPRYLIKTRGQQVTLSCSPISGHRSVSWYQQTPGQGLQFLFEYFSETQRNKGNFPGRFSGRQFSNSRSEMNVSTLELGDSALYLCASSLAGQAQETQYFGPGTRLLVL.

The rearrangement uses TRBV5-1 and TRBJ2-3; D might be TRBD2 (7 bases). Trimming shortened V by 4 bases and J by 2 bases, and 14 bases separated the two germline ends. The CDR3 has 15 residues. The germline V gene has CDR1 SGHRS and CDR2 YFSETQ. CDR3 in DNA: TGCGCCAGCAGCAGAGGGGGGGGTGACACAGATACGCAGTATTTT. Translation gives CASSRGGGDTDTQYF.

This clonotype was counted only a few times. This rearrangement joins TRBV6-2 or TRBV6-3 to TRBJ2-1, with D unclear. Trimming shortened V by 1 base and J by 7 bases, and 5 bases separated the two germline ends. CDR1 and CDR2 from the germline V gene are MNHEY and SVGEGT. The CDR3 runs to 12 residues. CDR3 sequence: CASSYFSNEQFF. In nucleotides, the CDR3 is TGTGCCAGCAGTTACTTTAGTAATGAGCAGTTCTTC.

The rearrangement links TRBV12-3 or TRBV12-4 to TRBJ1-2; TRBD1 matches at 8 bases. CDR3 size: 16 residues. J gave up 4 bases and V 5 bases, and 12 bases lay outside the gene matches. This CDR3 reads CASSKDRQGSTYGYTF. The CDR3 bases are TGTGCCAGCAGTAAGGACAGACAGGGGTCGACCTATGGCTACACCTTC.

This clonotype was detected only a few times. The chain recombines TRBV12-3 or TRBV12-4 with TRBJ2-7; 11 nucleotides align to TRBD2. The CDR3 is 14 amino acids. J was trimmed by 2 bases and V by 4 bases; bases with no gene match: 1. CDR3 amino acids: CASSWTSGPYEQYF. DNA for the CDR3: TGTGCCAGCAGTTGGACTAGCGGGCCCTACGAGCAGTACTTC.

V usage is TRBV4-3 and J usage is TRBJ2-2; D gene unclear. The CDR3 has 14 residues. Per the germline V gene, CDR1 is LGHNA and CDR2 is YSLEER. V lost 6 bases, J lost 1 base, and 9 bases lay in between. CDR3 nucleotides: TGCGCCAGCAGGGGCGGAGTGAACACCGGGGAGCTGTTTTTT. It encodes CASRGGVNTGELFF.

In this sample, this clonotype turned up once. The chain combines TRBV7-2 with TRBJ2-3; 10 positions agree with TRBD2. This CDR3 has 16 residues. After removal of 5 bases from V and 4 bases from J, the junction contained 9 bases not matched to a gene. CDR1 and CDR2 from the germline V gene are SGHTA and FQGNSA. For the CDR3, the DNA is TGTGCCAGCAGCGCCGTGCTAGCGGGAGCTTCAGATACGCAGTATTTT. It translates to CASSAVLAGASDTQYF.

Many counts were recorded for this clonotype. The chain carries TRBV5-1 and TRBJ2-1, with 8 bases that match TRBD2. The CDR3 spans 14 residues. Unmatched junction bases numbered 9, after V lost 4 bases and J lost 9 bases. Germline loops: CDR1 SGHRS, CDR2 YFSETQ. The CDR3: CASSNGGAWPEQFF. The CDR3 coding sequence is TGCGCCAGCAGCAACGGGGGGGCTTGGCCTGAGCAGTTCTTC.